The entry below gives a single T cell receptor beta chain sequence along with its context. This entry belongs to a study of blood T cell repertoires in COVID-19. At the level of the study: Researchers got acute and convalescent COVID-19 samples from the United States, Italy and Spain. PBMCs, B-cell-depleted T cells, or T cells provided the cDNA or gDNA that made up the material.

CDR3 length: 14 amino acids. The V gene end was trimmed by 0 bases and the J gene end by 4 bases; junction bases not matched to a gene: 3. Germline CDR1 reads SGHRS; CDR2 reads YFSETQ. Sequencing used immunoSEQ multiplex PCR; TCRdb keeps in-frame clones, though not all of them. Of 410,000 or so clones in the sample, about nine tenths were seen once. The source of this sequence is a woman aged 40-49 years with COVID-19, enrolled during active disease. The sample taken for sequencing was peripheral blood. The rearrangement joins TRBV5-1 to TRBJ1-2, with 7 bases lining up with TRBD1. The CDR3 bases are TGCGCCAGCAGCTTGGGGACAGGCCCCTATGGCTACACCTTC. Translated: CASSLGTGPYGYTF. The full variable domain, rest sourced from reference TRBV5-1 and TRBJ1-2, is KAGVTQTPRYLIKTRGQQVTLSCSPISGHRSVSWYQQTPGQGLQFLFEYFSETQRNKGNFPGRFSGRQFSNSRSEMNVSTLELGDSALYLCASSLGTGPYGYTFGSGTRLTVV.